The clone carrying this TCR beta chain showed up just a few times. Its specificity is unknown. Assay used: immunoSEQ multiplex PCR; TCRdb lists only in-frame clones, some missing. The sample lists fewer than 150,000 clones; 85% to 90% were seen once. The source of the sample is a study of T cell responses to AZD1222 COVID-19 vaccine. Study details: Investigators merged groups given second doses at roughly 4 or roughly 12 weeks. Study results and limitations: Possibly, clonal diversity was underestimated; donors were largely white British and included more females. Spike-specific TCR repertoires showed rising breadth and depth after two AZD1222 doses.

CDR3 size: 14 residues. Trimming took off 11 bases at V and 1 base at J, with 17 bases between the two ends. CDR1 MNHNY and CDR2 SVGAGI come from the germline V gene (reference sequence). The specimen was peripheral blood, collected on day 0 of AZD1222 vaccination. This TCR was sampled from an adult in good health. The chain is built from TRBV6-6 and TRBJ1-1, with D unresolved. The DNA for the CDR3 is TGTGCCGGCCGACAAGATTCAGAGAACACTGAAGCTTTCTTT. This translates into CAGRQDSENTEAFF.